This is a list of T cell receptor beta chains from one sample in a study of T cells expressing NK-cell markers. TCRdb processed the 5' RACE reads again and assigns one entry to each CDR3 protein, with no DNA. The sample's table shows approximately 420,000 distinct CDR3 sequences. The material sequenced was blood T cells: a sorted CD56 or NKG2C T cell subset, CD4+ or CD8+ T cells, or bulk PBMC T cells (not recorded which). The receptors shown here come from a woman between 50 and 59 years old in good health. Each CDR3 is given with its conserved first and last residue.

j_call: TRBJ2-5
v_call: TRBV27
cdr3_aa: CASTPDGSQETQYF

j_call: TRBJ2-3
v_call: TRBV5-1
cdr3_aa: CASSGRVASTDTQYF

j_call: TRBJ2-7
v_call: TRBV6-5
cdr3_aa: CATTGSQGHNEQYF

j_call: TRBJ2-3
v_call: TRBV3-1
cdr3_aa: CASSLVGLAGSDTQYF

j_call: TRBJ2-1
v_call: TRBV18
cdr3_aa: CASSLPDRFEQFF

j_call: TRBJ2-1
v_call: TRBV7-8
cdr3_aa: CASSPRLAGGGGEQFF

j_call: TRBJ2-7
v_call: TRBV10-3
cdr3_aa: CAISDFDGYEQYF

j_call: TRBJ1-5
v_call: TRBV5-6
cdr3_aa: CASSLGGSYYGNQPQHF

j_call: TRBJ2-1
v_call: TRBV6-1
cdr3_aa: CASSEALHVWQFF

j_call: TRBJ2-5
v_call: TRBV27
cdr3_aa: CASNQPLTAYQETQYF

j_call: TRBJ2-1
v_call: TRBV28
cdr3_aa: CASNPSGLAGRGEQFF

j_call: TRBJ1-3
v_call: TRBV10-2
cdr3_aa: CASSATGTGNTIYF

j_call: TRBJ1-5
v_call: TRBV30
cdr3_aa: CAWSAQGVSNQPQHF

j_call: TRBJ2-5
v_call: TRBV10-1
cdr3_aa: CASSDQAGETQYF

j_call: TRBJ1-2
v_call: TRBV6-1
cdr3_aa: CASSESGTYGYTF

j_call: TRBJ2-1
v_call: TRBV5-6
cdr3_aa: CASSLNGGAQGQQFF

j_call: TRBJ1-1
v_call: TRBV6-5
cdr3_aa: CASSYRDSRGTEAFF

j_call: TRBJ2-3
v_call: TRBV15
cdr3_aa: CATSRDLAGAADTQYF

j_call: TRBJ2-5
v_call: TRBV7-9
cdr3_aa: CASSLTGLGQETQYF

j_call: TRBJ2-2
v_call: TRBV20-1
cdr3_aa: CSAQTGNTGELFF

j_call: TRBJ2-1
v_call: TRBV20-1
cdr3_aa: CSATPRTRVFDEQFF

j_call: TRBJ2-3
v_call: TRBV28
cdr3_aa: CAIRDKDTQYF

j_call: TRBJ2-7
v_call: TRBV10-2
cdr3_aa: CASRGGTSGQQYF

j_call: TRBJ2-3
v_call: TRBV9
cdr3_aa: CASSVAGGRDTQYF